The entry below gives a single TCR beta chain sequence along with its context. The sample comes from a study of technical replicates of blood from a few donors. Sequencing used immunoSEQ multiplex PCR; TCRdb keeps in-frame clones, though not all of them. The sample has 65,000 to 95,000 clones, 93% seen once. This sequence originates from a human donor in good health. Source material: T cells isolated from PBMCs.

The CDR3: CASRDSGHNYGYTF. CDR3 coding DNA: TGTGCCAGCAGGGACTCGGGACACAACTATGGCTACACCTTC. This chain uses TRBV6-5 with TRBJ1-2, with D possibly being TRBD1 (6 bases). V was trimmed by 6 bases and J by 2 bases, leaving 13 bases between them. The CDR3 has 14 residues. CDR1 and CDR2 (germline): MNHEY, SVGAGI.